Shown below are 21 T cell receptor beta chains from a single sample sequenced in a study of OX40 agonist ivuxolimab in advanced cancers. TCRdb keeps only in-frame clones here, not all; method: immunoSEQ multiplex PCR. The table includes some 20,000 clones, 65% to 85% detected once. Sequenced here: CD4+ or CD8+ T cells sorted from blood, sampled in a trial of the OX40 agonist ivuxolimab. The receptors were gathered from an adult with an advanced solid tumor such as melanoma, head and neck, liver or kidney cancer.

This chain joins TRBV7-6 and TRBJ2-7, with TRBD2 as a possible D gene (6 bases). The V and J ends lost 3 bases and 0 bases respectively, with 12 bases between them. Germline assignment: CDR1 SGHVS and CDR2 FNYEAQ. This CDR3 region has 15 residues. This CDR3 reads CASSLQEGTSYEQYF. The CDR3 DNA reads as TGTGCCAGCAGCTTGCAGGAGGGAACCTCCTACGAGCAGTACTTC.

The rearrangement links TRBV11-1 to TRBJ1-4; 8 positions match TRBD1. The V segment lost 5 bases and the J segment 3 bases; nucleotides outside the gene matches: 2. CDR1 and CDR2 (germline): SGHAT, FQDESV (reference sequence). The length of the CDR3 is 14 residues. The CDR3 reads CASSPGQANEKLFF. CDR3 nucleotide sequence: TGTGCCAGCAGCCCGGGACAGGCTAATGAAAAACTGTTTTTT.

The chain links TRBV7-2 to TRBJ2-1; 10 bases are a match to TRBD2. CDR1 and CDR2 (germline): SGHTA, FQGNSA. The ends lost 3 bases at V and 8 bases at J; junction bases unmatched: 4. This CDR3 has 14 amino acids. The CDR3: CASSFGLADDEQFF. The CDR3 nucleotides are TGTGCCAGCAGCTTCGGACTAGCGGACGATGAGCAGTTCTTC.

CDR3 coding DNA: TGTGCCCCCGAGGGGGCCTACTACAATGAGCAGTTCTTC. Its translation is CAPEGAYYNEQFF. This chain connects TRBV11-2 to TRBJ2-1, with 7 bases that match TRBD1. This CDR3 has 13 amino acids. The V and J ends lost 11 bases and 3 bases, in that order; junction bases with no gene match: 7. CDR1 is SGHAT and CDR2 is FQNNGV in the germline V gene.

In this sample, this clone turned up a few times. This chain uses TRBV7-8 with TRBJ2-7; 10 nucleotides line up with TRBD1. Losses at the gene ends were 0 bases for V and 6 bases for J; bases not matched to a gene: 5. The CDR3 is made up of 15 amino acids. Per germline, CDR1 SGHVS and CDR2 FQNEAQ. The CDR3 nucleotides are TGTGCCAGCAGCTTAGCCCATGACAGGGGGCGCGAGCAGTACTTC. Translating gives CASSLAHDRGREQYF.

The rearrangement uses TRBV29-1 and TRBJ2-5; 9 bases line up with TRBD2. CDR1 is SQVTM, CDR2 ANQGSEA, per germline. CDR3 length: 15 residues. V lost 2 bases and J lost 2; bases outside the gene matches: 6. In DNA form, the CDR3 reads TGCAGCGTTGAAAGGCTAGCGGGGAGACAAGAGACCCAGTACTTC. It encodes CSVERLAGRQETQYF.

In its sample, this clone was seen a few times. The chain is built from TRBV7-2 and TRBJ1-5; D might be TRBD1 (5 bases). The CDR3 loop spans 13 amino acids. Germline V gives CDR1 SGHTA, CDR2 FQGNSA. The germline V and J ends were trimmed by 8 bases and 5 bases, with 13 bases remaining between them. The CDR3 spells CASAFWGDQPQHF. DNA of the CDR3: TGTGCCAGCGCCTTCTGGGGCGATCAGCCCCAGCATTTT.

This clone was found once. V usage is TRBV19 and J usage is TRBJ1-2; D unresolved. Trimming took 6 bases from V and 8 from J, leaving 13 bases between them. Germline lookup yields CDR1 LNHDA and CDR2 SQIVND (reference sequence). The CDR3 is made up of 12 amino acids. In nucleotides, the CDR3 is TGTGCCAGTAGGGACTCTCCGGGCGGCTACACCTTC. As protein: CASRDSPGGYTF.

The chain uses TRBV29-1 and TRBJ2-7; D unclear. Trimming removed 5 bases from V and 1 base from J, with 6 bases in between. The CDR3 contains 11 residues. From germline, CDR1 is SQVTM and CDR2 ANQGSEA. CDR3 loop: CSVFLSYEQYF. CDR3 in DNA: TGCAGCGTTTTTCTGTCCTACGAGCAGTACTTC.

This clone appeared once. The chain carries TRBV29-1 and TRBJ2-7; 9 bases fit TRBD1. Germline CDR1 and CDR2: SQVTM and ANQGSEA. V gave up 4 bases and J gave up 2 bases; unmatched junction bases: 9. The CDR3 is 15 amino acids. The CDR3: CSVGGRQGETYEQYF. DNA for the CDR3: TGCAGCGTTGGTGGACGACAGGGGGAGACCTACGAGCAGTACTTC.

The V and J genes are TRBV15 and TRBJ2-7; 7 bases map to TRBD1. Germline CDR1 and CDR2: LNHNV and YYDKDF (reference sequence). The CDR3 extends over 15 amino acids. Trimming took 4 bases from V and 0 from J; bases not matched to a gene: 6. The CDR3 sequence is CATSIGDSTSYEQYF. The DNA for the CDR3 is TGTGCCACCAGCATTGGGGACAGCACCTCCTACGAGCAGTACTTC.

V is TRBV10-3 and J is TRBJ2-7, with D perhaps TRBD2 (6 bases). Germline V lookup: CDR1 ENHRY, CDR2 SYGVKD. This CDR3 has 14 residues. V dropped 3 bases and J dropped 2 bases, with 11 bases sitting between them. CDR3 residues: CAISDSSVAYEQYF. CDR3 in DNA: TGTGCCATCAGTGATTCTAGCGTGGCCTACGAGCAGTACTTC.

The chain employs TRBV5-1 and TRBJ1-2; D possibly corresponds to TRBD1 (6 bases). This CDR3 contains 14 residues. V lost 4 bases and J 4 bases, leaving 14 bases between the germline ends. Per the germline V gene, CDR1 is SGHRS and CDR2 is YFSETQ. The CDR3 spells CASSPGGGLYGYTF. CDR3 DNA sequence: TGCGCCAGCAGCCCCGGGGGCGGACTCTATGGCTACACCTTC.

Here the CDR3 DNA reads TGCGCCAGCAGCCTATGGGACGGATCCTCTAAGACAGATACGCAGTATTTT. Its translation: CASSLWDGSSKTDTQYF. The V call is TRBV5-1, the J call TRBJ2-3; D may correspond to TRBD1 or TRBD2 (5 bases each). Trimming removed 4 bases from V and 3 bases from J, with 21 bases in between. The germline gives CDR1 SGHRS, CDR2 YFSETQ. This CDR3 is built from 17 residues.

The chain combines TRBV7-6 with TRBJ2-5, with D perhaps TRBD1 (5 bases). Germline V lookup: CDR1 SGHVS, CDR2 FNYEAQ. This CDR3 is 13 amino acids long. V was trimmed by 11 bases and J by 1 base, leaving 14 bases between them. The CDR3 sequence is CAGTEGVQETQYF. The CDR3 DNA sequence: TGTGCCGGCACCGAAGGGGTCCAAGAGACCCAGTACTTC.

This clone rates as medium-sized. This chain joins TRBV6-6 and TRBJ2-1; no definite D call. Per germline, CDR1 MNHNY and CDR2 SVGAGI (reference sequence). The CDR3 extends over 12 amino acids. The V end lost 6 bases, the J end lost 4 bases, and 7 bases lay between the germline ends. CDR3 bases: TGTGCCAGCAGCCCCCCTTACAATGAGCAGTTCTTC. Protein sequence: CASSPPYNEQFF.

The rearrangement uses TRBV29-1 and TRBJ1-1, with D maybe TRBD1 (5 bases). The CDR3 sequence is 16 residues long. Germline V lookup: CDR1 SQVTM, CDR2 ANQGSEA. Trimming took 7 bases from V and 6 from J, leaving 27 bases between them. The CDR3 DNA sequence: TGCAGCGGGAGTGGCGCGTCCACCTACGGGGGGGCTGAAGCTTTCTTT. Translation gives CSGSGASTYGGAEAFF.

The rearrangement links TRBV9 to TRBJ2-1, with TRBD1 matching over 9 bases. Germline CDR1 and CDR2: SGDLS and YYNGEE. The CDR3 is 15 residues long. V dropped 0 bases and J dropped 7; count of bases not matched to a gene: 5. For the CDR3, the DNA is TGTGCCAGCAGCGTAGATACAGGGGGCGGGAATGAGCAGTTCTTC. As protein: CASSVDTGGGNEQFF.

This rearrangement joins TRBV7-3 to TRBJ1-1, with D tentatively TRBD1 (6 bases). CDR3 size: 18 residues. Per the germline V gene, CDR1 is SGHTA and CDR2 is FQGTGA. Between the trimmed V and J ends, which lost 1 base and 7 bases, there was a span of 25 bases. Here the CDR3 DNA reads TGTGCCAGCAGCTTAATACCCCTAAAGCAGGGGCAAAGGAATGAAGCTTTCTTT. It encodes CASSLIPLKQGQRNEAFF.

CDR3 residues: CASSAPGLGLNEQFF. The CDR3 DNA reads TGTGCCAGCAGCGCGCCGGGACTAGGCCTCAATGAGCAGTTCTTC. The chain combines TRBV5-4 with TRBJ2-1; 8 bases line up with TRBD2. Unmatched junction bases numbered 9, after V lost 4 bases and J lost 6 bases. The CDR3 spans 15 residues. Germline assignment: CDR1 SGHNT and CDR2 YYREEE (reference sequence).

The chain joins TRBV30 to TRBJ1-1, with unresolved D. Germline assignment: CDR1 GTSNPN and CDR2 SVGIG (reference sequence). Trimming took 2 bases from V and 3 from J, leaving 7 bases between them. This CDR3 contains 12 residues. The CDR3 DNA reads as TGTGCCTGGAGTAGAAGGTACACTGAAGCTTTCTTT. This sequence encodes CAWSRRYTEAFF.